Sequencing of this TCR beta chain was carried out in a study of blood T cells in healthy people across ages. Worth noting for this clonotype: Its antigen is not known.

The use of a sample-barcoded 5' primer and a J-beta primer mix characterized a second PCR of roughly 6 to 12 cycles. MiXCR, applied by TCRdb to the 5' RACE reads, yields one record per CDR3 protein. The data contain some 640,000 distinct CDR3 sequences, approximately 30% of them seen just once; the ten biggest clones take up approximately 14%. Study findings and constraints: No one knew whether donors had CMV, which possibly confounded expanded clonotype changes. Unsorted PBMC input precluded a conclusive naive versus antigen-experienced comparison.

With 4 bases clipped from V and 8 bases from J, the junction kept 10 bases outside the gene matches. The CDR3 has 15 residues. The germline gives CDR1 SGHRS, CDR2 YFSETQ. Healthy Caucasian individuals from Russia aged about 6 to 95 were enrolled as donors. The chain recombines TRBV5-1 with TRBJ1-1, with 11 bases fitting TRBD1. Material for sequencing was blood. The TCR was taken from a woman at least 80 years old in good health. CDR3 protein: CASSPQGTGGVEAFF. DNA of the CDR3: TGCGCCAGCAGCCCCCAGGGGACAGGGGGAGTGGAAGCTTTCTTT.